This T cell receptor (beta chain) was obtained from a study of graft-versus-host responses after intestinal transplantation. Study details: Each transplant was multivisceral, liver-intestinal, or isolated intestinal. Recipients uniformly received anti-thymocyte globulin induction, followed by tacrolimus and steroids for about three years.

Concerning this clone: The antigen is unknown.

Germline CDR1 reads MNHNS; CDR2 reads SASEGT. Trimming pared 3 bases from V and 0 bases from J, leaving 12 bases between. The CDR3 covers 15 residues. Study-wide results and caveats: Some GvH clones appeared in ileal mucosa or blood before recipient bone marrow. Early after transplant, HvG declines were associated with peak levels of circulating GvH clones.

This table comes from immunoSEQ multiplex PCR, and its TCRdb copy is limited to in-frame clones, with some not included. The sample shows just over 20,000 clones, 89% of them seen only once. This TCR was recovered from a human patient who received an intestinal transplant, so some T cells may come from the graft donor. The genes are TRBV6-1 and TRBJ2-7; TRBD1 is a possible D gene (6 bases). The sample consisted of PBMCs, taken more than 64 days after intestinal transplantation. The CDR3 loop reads CASSDGEGGSYEQYF. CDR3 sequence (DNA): TGTGCCAGCAGTGACGGAGAAGGGGGCTCCTACGAGCAGTACTTC.